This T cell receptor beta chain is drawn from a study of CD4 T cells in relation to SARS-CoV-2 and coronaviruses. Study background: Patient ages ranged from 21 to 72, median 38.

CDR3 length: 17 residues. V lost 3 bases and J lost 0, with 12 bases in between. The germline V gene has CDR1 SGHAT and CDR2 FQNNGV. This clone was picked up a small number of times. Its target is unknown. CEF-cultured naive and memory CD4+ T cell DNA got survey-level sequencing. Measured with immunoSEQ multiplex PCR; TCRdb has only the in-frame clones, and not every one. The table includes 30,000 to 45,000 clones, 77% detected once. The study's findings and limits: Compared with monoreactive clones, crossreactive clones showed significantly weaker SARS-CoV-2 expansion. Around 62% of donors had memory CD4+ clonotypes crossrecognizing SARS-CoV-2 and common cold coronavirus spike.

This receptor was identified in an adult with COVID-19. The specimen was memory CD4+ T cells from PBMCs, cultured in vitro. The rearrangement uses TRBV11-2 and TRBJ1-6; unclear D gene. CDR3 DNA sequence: TGTGCCAGCAGCTTTTTGTCAGGAAACTCCTATAATTCACCCCTCCACTTT. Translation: CASSFLSGNSYNSPLHF.